The present entry profiles one T cell receptor (beta chain) with its context. This sample was taken from a study of cytomegalovirus exposure and HLA in healthy donors. The primer mix had 60 Vbeta and 13 Jbeta primers. Libraries were prepared by immunoSEQ multiplex PCR; TCRdb keeps only in-frame clonotypes and omits some of them. Of some 44,000 clones detected, around 90% appear once; the ten largest clones hold 6.5% to 9.5%. CDR1 is SGHTA and CDR2 is FQGTGA in the germline V gene. CDR3 length equals 14 residues. The J segment lost 5 bases and the V segment lost 0 bases, leaving 0 bases of the junction unmatched.

Sequences were obtained from PBMCs. The rearrangement uses TRBV7-3 and TRBJ2-1; TRBD2 aligns across 8 bases. The sequence was obtained from a woman between 40 and 50 years old in good health and CMV-seropositive. This chain's CDR3 is CASSLTLADNEQFF. For the CDR3, the DNA is TGTGCCAGCAGCTTAACACTAGCGGACAATGAGCAGTTCTTC.